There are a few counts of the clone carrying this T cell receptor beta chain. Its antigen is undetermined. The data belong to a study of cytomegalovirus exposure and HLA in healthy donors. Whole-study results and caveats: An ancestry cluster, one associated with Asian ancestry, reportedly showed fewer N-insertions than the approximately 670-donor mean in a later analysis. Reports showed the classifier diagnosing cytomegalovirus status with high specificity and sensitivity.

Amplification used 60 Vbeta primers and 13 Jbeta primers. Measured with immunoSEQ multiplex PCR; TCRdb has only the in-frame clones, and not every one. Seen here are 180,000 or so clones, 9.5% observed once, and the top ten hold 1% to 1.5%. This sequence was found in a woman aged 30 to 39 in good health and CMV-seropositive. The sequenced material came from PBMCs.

CDR3 coding DNA: TGTGCCAGCAGACATATAGCCAAAAACATTCAGTACTTC. Translating gives CASRHIAKNIQYF. The V gene is TRBV5-6, the J gene TRBJ2-4, with no clear D. Germline-derived CDR1 and CDR2 are SGHDT and YYEEEE. Between the trimmed V and J ends, which lost 5 bases and 0 bases, there was a span of 6 bases. This CDR3 has 13 amino acids.